This passage covers 27 T cell receptor beta chains from one sample sequenced in a study of molecular identifiers for immune sequencing clone quantification. From the PCR reads, TCRdb called clonotypes with MiXCR, one entry per CDR3 protein. Seen here are about half a million distinct CDR3 sequences, less than 30% observed once, and the top ten hold roughly 0.77%. The material sequenced was naive CD8+ T cells from blood, with Jurkat cell RNA spiked in. Subset meaning: FACS-sorted CD8+CD4-CCR7+CD45RA+ naive T cells. These receptors originate from a human donor in good health. Some libraries in this study had Jurkat cell RNA spiked in.

About this clonotype: Compared with germline, one end of the junction differs, possibly owing to a read error. This chain connects TRBV6-2 or TRBV6-3 to TRBJ2-3; the match to TRBD1 covers 9 bases. In germline, CDR1 is MNHEY, CDR2 SVGEGT. This CDR3 comprises 15 residues. The chain's CDR3 is CATLGDRAHADAQYF. The CDR3 coding sequence is TGTGCCACCCTGGGGGACAGGGCGCACGCAGATGCGCAGTATTTT.

This clonotype was detected ten times or more. V and J are TRBV28 and TRBJ2-7, with D perhaps matching TRBD1 or TRBD2 (6 bases each). Germline assignment: CDR1 MDHEN and CDR2 SYDVKM. The V end lost 8 bases, the J end lost 2 bases, and 13 bases lay between the germline ends. The length of the CDR3 is 13 residues. In nucleotides, the CDR3 is TGTGCCAGCGGGCGGGACACGGCCTACGAGCAGTACTTC. Its protein product is CASGRDTAYEQYF.

The V call is TRBV28, the J call TRBJ2-7, with 11 bases matching TRBD2. This CDR3 is 15 amino acids long. The germline CDR1 and CDR2 sequences are MDHEN and SYDVKM. After removal of 6 bases from V and 6 bases from J, the junction contained 10 bases not matched to a gene. The CDR3 spells CASSRGASGRSEQYF. The CDR3 coding sequence is TGTGCCAGCAGCCGCGGGGCTAGCGGGAGGAGCGAGCAGTACTTC. The full variable domain, in which reference TRBV28 and TRBJ2-7 provide the parts outside the CDR3, is DVKVTQSSRYLVKRTGEKVFLECVQDMDHENMFWYRQDPGLGLRLIYFSYDVKMKEKGDIPEGYSVSREKKERFSLILESASTNQTSMYLCASSRGASGRSEQYFGPGTRLTVT.

This clonotype came up once. The chain has TRBV27 and TRBJ2-5, with unresolved D. CDR1 and CDR2 from the germline V gene are MNHEY and SMNVEV (reference sequence). With 2 bases removed from V and 4 bases from J, the gap between germline ends came to 14 bases. The CDR3 loop spans 15 amino acids. DNA of the CDR3: TGTGCCAGCAGTTTAGGGCGGTTAGGGTCAGAGACCCAGTACTTC. Translating it yields CASSLGRLGSETQYF.

This clonotype showed up just a few times. This sequence joins TRBV6-6 and TRBJ1-1; tentatively, D is TRBD1 (6 bases). This CDR3 region has 13 residues. CDR1 MNHNY and CDR2 SVGAGI come from the germline V gene (reference sequence). V was clipped by 11 bases and J by 3 bases, with 16 bases between them. The CDR3 loop is CAGGEGGYTEAFF. In DNA form, the CDR3 reads TGTGCCGGCGGGGAGGGGGGATACACTGAAGCTTTCTTT.

In regard to this clonotype: The CDR3 end shows no conserved phenylalanine or tryptophan, and so a read error is likely. This chain links TRBV6-5 with TRBJ1-1; D may be TRBD1 (6 bases). In germline, CDR1 is MNHEY, CDR2 SVGAGI. The CDR3 is made up of 12 amino acids. V lost 6 bases, J lost 5 bases, and 10 bases lay in between. CDR3 loop: CASRYGQTEAFL. The CDR3 DNA reads as TGTGCCAGCAGGTACGGACAGACTGAAGCTTTCCTT.

This clonotype was seen only a few times. The rearrangement links TRBV24-1 to TRBJ2-2; 9 bases align to TRBD2. This CDR3 is built from 14 residues. Germline CDR1 and CDR2: KGHDR and SFDVKD. V shed 1 base, J shed 7 bases, and the junction held 0 bases outside the gene matches. In nucleotides, the CDR3 is TGTGCCACCAGTGATTTACTAGCGGGCGGGGAGCTGTTTTTT. This translates into CATSDLLAGGELFF.

The V call is TRBV6-2 or TRBV6-3, the J call TRBJ1-2; 12 bases align to TRBD1. V was clipped by 6 bases and J by 6 bases; unmatched bases: 11. CDR1 and CDR2 from the germline V gene are MNHEY and SVGEGT. The CDR3 has 16 amino acids. CDR3 sequence: CASSPTLGQGADGYTF. CDR3 bases: TGTGCCAGCAGCCCGACGTTGGGACAGGGGGCGGATGGCTACACCTTC.

This clonotype was picked up one time. V and J are TRBV19 and TRBJ2-2; unclear D gene. V gave up 4 bases and J gave up 4 bases, with 19 bases separating them. The germline V gene encodes CDR1 LNHDA and CDR2 SQIVND (reference sequence). The CDR3 contains 17 residues. The CDR3: CASSNPRRSYLTGELFF. The CDR3 region has the DNA TGTGCCAGTAGTAACCCTCGACGCTCCTACCTCACCGGGGAGCTGTTTTTT.

This clonotype has just a few counts. The chain couples TRBV11-2 to TRBJ2-3, with TRBD2 matching 7 bases. Germline V gives CDR1 SGHAT, CDR2 FQNNGV. Losses at the gene ends were 1 base for V and 2 bases for J; bases not matched to a gene: 15. This CDR3 has 19 residues. CDR3 coding DNA: TGTGCCAGCAGCTTAGTGGGGATGGGCGGGAGTGCGCTCACAGATACGCAGTATTTT. It is translated as CASSLVGMGGSALTDTQYF.

This clonotype came up a few times. This chain uses TRBV7-9 with TRBJ2-2, with D unresolved. Germline V gene lookup returns CDR1 SEHNR and CDR2 FQNEAQ (reference sequence). V lost 2 bases, J lost 2 bases, and 6 bases lay in between. CDR3 length: 14 residues. CDR3 coding DNA: TGTGCCAGCAGCTTACCAGTCAACACCGGGGAGCTGTTTTTT. Encoded protein: CASSLPVNTGELFF.

This clonotype came up a few times. The rearrangement uses TRBV9 and TRBJ2-3; TRBD2 aligns across 8 bases. Unmatched junction bases numbered 15, after V lost 8 bases and J lost 4 bases. The germline CDR1 and CDR2 sequences are SGDLS and YYNGEE. This CDR3 is 16 amino acids long. The CDR3: CASVPTDSGIADTQYF. The CDR3 DNA reads as TGTGCCAGTGTCCCCACCGATAGCGGGATAGCAGATACGCAGTATTTT.

This clonotype was seen only a few times. The CDR3 region has the DNA TGTGCCAGCAGCTCAGATAACAGGGAACATCGCCAAGGCTACACCTTC. Its protein is CASSSDNREHRQGYTF. V usage is TRBV13 and J usage is TRBJ1-2; weak D call: TRBD1 (6 bases). This CDR3 is 16 amino acids long. V dropped 4 bases and J dropped 8 bases, with 23 bases sitting between them. Looked up from germline, CDR1 is PRHDT and CDR2 is FYEKMQ (reference sequence).

The genes are TRBV6-2 or TRBV6-3 and TRBJ2-7, with a possible D match to TRBD2 (6 bases). Trimming cost V 5 bases and J 0 bases, with 11 bases left between them. Germline CDR1 and CDR2: MNHEY and SVGEGT. The CDR3 spans 14 residues. The CDR3 sequence: CASSETSSSYEQYF. As DNA, the CDR3 is TGTGCCAGCAGTGAAACTAGCTCCTCCTACGAGCAGTACTTC.

Ten or more counts support this clonotype. The chain carries TRBV2 and TRBJ1-1; no firm D call. CDR1 is SNHLY, CDR2 FYNNEI, per germline. The CDR3 contains 13 residues. V shed 6 bases and J shed 7 bases, with 15 bases lying between them. Here the CDR3 reads CASSPWSLSEAFF. In DNA form, the CDR3 reads TGTGCCAGCAGCCCTTGGTCCCTCAGTGAAGCTTTCTTT.

This clonotype turned up a few times. V usage is TRBV2 and J usage is TRBJ2-4, with 7 bases lining up with TRBD1. The V segment lost 2 bases and the J segment 7 bases; nucleotides outside the gene matches: 5. Germline V CDR1 and CDR2: SNHLY, FYNNEI. CDR3 length: 14 residues. The CDR3 protein is CASSEYRGTNIQYF. The CDR3 coding sequence is TGTGCCAGCAGTGAATACAGGGGAACTAACATTCAGTACTTC.

The chain carries TRBV6-5 and TRBJ1-1; D might be TRBD1 (5 bases). The CDR3 runs to 13 residues. Germline V gene data show CDR1 as MNHEY and CDR2 as SVGAGI. V gave up 7 bases and J gave up 1 base, with 10 bases separating them. CDR3 residues: CASKLGQNTEAFF. The DNA for the CDR3 is TGTGCCAGCAAGTTGGGGCAGAACACTGAAGCTTTCTTT.

Concerning this clonotype itself: A read error is possible here, since a much larger clone lies one base away. This chain uses TRBV7-9 with TRBJ2-3; possible D gene TRBD2, 5 bases. The CDR3 has 15 residues. Germline V gene sequence: CDR1 SEHNR, CDR2 FQNEAQ (reference sequence). The CDR3 bases are TGTGCCAGCAGCTCGCCCCTTCCTAGCACAGATATGCAGTATTTT. It yields the protein CASSSPLPSTDMQYF.

V and J are TRBV5-1 and TRBJ1-1; D not resolved. This CDR3 region has 12 residues. The germline gives CDR1 SGHRS, CDR2 YFSETQ. V lost 2 bases to trimming and J lost 8 bases, with 10 bases between them. CDR3 loop: CASSFSPPEAFF. The CDR3 nucleotides are TGCGCCAGCAGCTTTTCACCTCCGGAAGCTTTCTTT.

This clonotype has ten or more counts. This chain uses TRBV28 with TRBJ2-3; 14 nucleotides align to TRBD2. Per the germline V gene, CDR1 is MDHEN and CDR2 is SYDVKM. CDR3 length: 20 amino acids. Trimming removed 4 bases from V and 3 bases from J; junction bases left unmatched: 15. CDR3 in amino acids: CASSSGTSGSTGVRTDTQYF. In DNA form, the CDR3 reads TGTGCCAGCAGTTCCGGGACTAGCGGGAGCACCGGTGTGCGGACAGATACGCAGTATTTT.

The chain links TRBV27 to TRBJ2-1, with 11 bases that match TRBD1. The CDR3 is made up of 15 amino acids. Germline V lookup: CDR1 MNHEY, CDR2 SMNVEV (reference sequence). Trimming took 7 bases from V and 4 from J; bases not matched to a gene: 6. The CDR3 is CASKLGTGGYNEQFF. In DNA, the CDR3 is TGTGCCAGCAAACTGGGGACAGGGGGTTACAATGAGCAGTTCTTC.

A note on this clonotype: A read error may explain this, as a much larger clone is one base away. This sequence joins TRBV20-1 and TRBJ1-1; D ambiguous. CDR1 is DFQATT and CDR2 is SNEGSKA in the germline V gene (reference sequence). The CDR3 is 17 amino acids. The CDR3 region has the DNA TGCAGTGCTAGAGATCCTGAGGGCACCACAACGAACGCTGAAGCTTTCTTT. Its translation: CSARDPEGTTTNAEAFF.

The table lists this clonotype with many counts. The chain carries TRBV5-5 and TRBJ2-3; D is possibly TRBD2 (5 bases). Trimming left V 4 bases short and J 3 bases short, with 12 bases between. Germline assignment: CDR1 SGHKS and CDR2 YYEKEE (reference sequence). This CDR3 has 14 residues. The CDR3 DNA reads TGTGCCAGCAGCGAGAGGGCTTCGACAGATACGCAGTATTTT. It yields the protein CASSERASTDTQYF.

In this sample, this clonotype turned up many times. The gene calls are TRBV27 and TRBJ2-3; TRBD2 matches 10 bases. This CDR3 contains 15 residues. CDR1 is MNHEY, CDR2 SMNVEV, per germline (reference sequence). V shed 3 bases and J 6 bases; nucleotides not matched to a gene: 6. The CDR3, as DNA: TGTGCCAGCAGTTTTGGTCTAGCGGGAGCGGATACGCAGTATTTT. The encoded protein is CASSFGLAGADTQYF.

This sequence joins TRBV30 and TRBJ1-2, with D uncertain. V gave up 0 bases and J gave up 7 bases, with 9 bases separating them. This CDR3 has 12 residues. CDR1 GTSNPN and CDR2 SVGIG come from the germline V gene (reference sequence). DNA of the CDR3: TGTGCCTGGAGTGTATCAGGACCTGGCTACACCTTC. Residues: CAWSVSGPGYTF. The whole variable domain, remainder taken from reference TRBV30 and TRBJ1-2, is SQTIHQWPATLVQPVGSPLSLECTVEGTSNPNLYWYRQAAGRGLQLLFYSVGIGQISSEVPQNLSASRPQDRQFILSSKKLLLSDSGFYLCAWSVSGPGYTFGSGTRLTVV.

Note on this clonotype: This sequence may be a read error, since a much larger clone differs from it by one base. The chain has TRBV5-4 and TRBJ2-3; no clear D gene. The CDR3 runs to 14 residues. CDR1 is SGHNT and CDR2 is YYREEE in the germline V gene (reference sequence). Trimming took 3 bases from V and 0 from J, leaving 8 bases between them. The CDR3 sequence: CASSSEMSTDTQYF. The DNA for the CDR3 is TGTGCCAGCAGCTCGGAGATGAGCACAGATACGCAGTATTTT.

Remarks on this clonotype: One end of the junction is discordant with germline, which a read error may explain. The V call is TRBV4-2, the J call TRBJ2-7, with 12 nucleotides matching TRBD1. There are 17 residues in the CDR3. CDR1 LGHNA and CDR2 YNFKEQ come from the germline V gene. In DNA, the CDR3 is TGTGCCAGCAGCCAAGATCAACTGGGACAGGGGGCTGGGGAGCAGTGCTTC. Its protein product is CASSQDQLGQGAGEQCF.